These 12 T cell receptor beta chains came from one sample sequenced in a study of shared clonotypes between healthy human individuals. Sequenced by immunoSEQ multiplex PCR; TCRdb stores in-frame clones only, minus some. The sample holds around 1.9 million clones, 93% seen once. Naive-designated CD8 cells lacked CD45RO, were positively enriched for CCR7, and omitted terminally differentiated effector memory CD45RA+ cells. What was sequenced was naive CD8+ T cells from PBMCs. The receptors come from a man in his late teens or twenties in good health. Some clones in this sample may be carry-over from other donors' samples.

In this sample, this clone turned up once. V is TRBV4-2 and J is TRBJ1-1; a possible D gene is TRBD1 (5 bases). Germline-derived CDR1 and CDR2 are LGHNA and YNFKEQ. Trimming removed 4 bases from V and 1 base from J, with 13 bases in between. This CDR3 has 15 amino acids. This CDR3 is CASSPDPGQNTEAFF. The DNA for the CDR3 is TGTGCCAGCAGCCCCGATCCCGGACAGAACACTGAAGCTTTCTTT.

This rearrangement joins TRBV2 to TRBJ1-1; 7 bases fit TRBD1. J lost 3 bases, V lost 6 bases, and 13 bases had no gene match. CDR1 is SNHLY and CDR2 is FYNNEI in the germline V gene. The CDR3 covers 16 residues. The CDR3 region has the DNA TGTGCCAGCAGATTCCAGGGGGACGGAAAGGACACTGAAGCTTTCTTT. It codes for CASRFQGDGKDTEAFF.

V usage is TRBV19 and J usage is TRBJ2-7; D is unresolved. The DNA matches TRBJ2-1 better at its end, which makes the J call doubtful. This CDR3 comprises 13 residues. Germline V gives CDR1 LNHDA, CDR2 SQIVND (reference sequence). The CDR3 bases are TGTGCCAGTAGTTCCCGTCCCTCCTACGAGCAGTTCTTC. Encoded protein: CASSSRPSYEQFF.

This clone was seen only once. The V and J genes are TRBV28 and TRBJ2-7, with a possible D match to TRBD2 (6 bases). This CDR3 comprises 14 residues. The V end lost 7 bases, the J end lost 3 bases, and 16 bases lay between the germline ends. The germline CDR1 and CDR2 sequences are MDHEN and SYDVKM. This chain's CDR3 is CASKRGLSHYEQYF. CDR3 DNA: TGTGCCAGCAAAAGGGGACTTTCCCACTACGAGCAGTACTTC.

The V gene is TRBV7-9, the J gene TRBJ1-1; D possibly corresponds to TRBD1 (5 bases). V dropped 5 bases and J dropped 5 bases, with 18 bases sitting between them. The CDR3 spans 15 residues. In germline, CDR1 is SEHNR, CDR2 FQNEAQ (reference sequence). As DNA, the CDR3 is TGTGCCAGCAGCGCATCGCGGGGGGGTGTTACTGAAGCTTTCTTT. Protein: CASSASRGGVTEAFF.

This chain connects TRBV6-1 to TRBJ1-3; possible D gene TRBD1, 6 bases. Trimming left V 2 bases short and J 1 base short, with 12 bases between. The CDR3 consists of 16 residues. The V gene's germline CDR1 is MNHNS and CDR2 SASEGT. CDR3 bases: TGTGCCAGCAGTGAATGGGGGGGGCTATCTGGAAACACCATATATTTT. As protein: CASSEWGGLSGNTIYF.

V is TRBV19 and J is TRBJ2-7; D possibly corresponds to TRBD1 (6 bases). V dropped 6 bases and J dropped 2 bases, with 11 bases sitting between them. The CDR3 spans 13 residues. Germline CDR1 and CDR2: LNHDA and SQIVND (reference sequence). The CDR3 loop reads CASSYRTAYEQYF. The CDR3, as DNA: TGTGCCAGTAGCTATAGGACAGCCTACGAGCAGTACTTC.

The DNA for the CDR3 is TGTGCCAGCTCACAGCTCCAAGGGGGTAGCACAGATACGCAGTATTTT. It codes for CASSQLQGGSTDTQYF. This rearrangement joins TRBV18 to TRBJ2-3, with D possibly TRBD1 on 6 matching bases. V was pared by 4 bases and J by 0 bases, with 14 bases between. CDR1 and CDR2 from the germline V gene are KGHSH and LQKENI. This CDR3 has 16 amino acids.

This clone came up once. This chain joins TRBV11-1 and TRBJ2-2, with 8 nucleotides matching TRBD2. The CDR3 is made up of 15 amino acids. Germline trimming cut 5 bases from V and 4 bases from J; bases unmatched to any gene: 6. The germline gives CDR1 SGHAT, CDR2 FQDESV (reference sequence). The DNA of the CDR3 is TGTGCCAGCAGCCACACTAGCGGATTCACCGGGGAGCTGTTTTTT. Translating it yields CASSHTSGFTGELFF.

This rearrangement joins TRBV7-9 to TRBJ2-7, with 9 nucleotides matching TRBD1. CDR3 length: 15 amino acids. The junction had 5 bases not matched to a gene; V was cut back by 5 bases and J by 0 bases. The germline CDR1 and CDR2 sequences are SEHNR and FQNEAQ (reference sequence). The CDR3 here is CASSNPGQGSYEQYF. The CDR3 nucleotides read TGTGCCAGCAGCAATCCGGGACAGGGCTCCTACGAGCAGTACTTC.

Concerning this clone: Other DNA variants within this sample encode the same CDR3. This sequence joins TRBV19 and TRBJ1-1; perhaps TRBD1 as D (6 bases). The germline V and J ends were trimmed by 8 bases and 1 base, with 11 bases remaining between them. CDR1 is LNHDA, CDR2 SQIVND, per germline (reference sequence). The CDR3 totals 13 residues. The CDR3 DNA reads as TGTGCCAGTCGTACAGGGCGGAACACTGAAGCTTTCTTT. Amino acid sequence: CASRTGRNTEAFF.

In regard to this clone: One end of the junction varies from germline; a read error may be responsible. The chain employs TRBV27 and TRBJ2-6; D is perhaps TRBD1 (6 bases). Per germline, CDR1 MNHEY and CDR2 SMNVEV (reference sequence). The CDR3 sequence is 17 residues long. The CDR3 DNA reads as TGTGCCAGCAGTTCGCCGACAGGTTTTTCTGGAGCCAACGTCCTGACTTTC. Amino acid sequence: CASSSPTGFSGANVLTF.